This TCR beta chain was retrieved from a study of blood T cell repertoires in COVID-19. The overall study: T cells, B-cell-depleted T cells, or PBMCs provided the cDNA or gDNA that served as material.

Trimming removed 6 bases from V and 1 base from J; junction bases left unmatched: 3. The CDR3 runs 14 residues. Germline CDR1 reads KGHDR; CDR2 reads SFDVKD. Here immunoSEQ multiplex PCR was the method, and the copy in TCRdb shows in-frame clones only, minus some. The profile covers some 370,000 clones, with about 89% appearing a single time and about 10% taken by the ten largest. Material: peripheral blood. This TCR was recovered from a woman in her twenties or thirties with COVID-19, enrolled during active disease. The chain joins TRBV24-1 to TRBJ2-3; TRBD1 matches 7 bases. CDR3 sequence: CATSYRGGTDTQYF. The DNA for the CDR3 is TGTGCCACCAGTTACAGGGGTGGCACAGATACGCAGTATTTT.